Presented here are 12 T cell receptor beta chains from one specimen sequenced in a study of Graves' ophthalmopathy and Graves' hyperthyroidism. Transcripts of RNA were the source for amplifying TCR beta CDR3 regions. The library came from an HTBI-primed first-round RT-PCR and a second-round multiplex PCR. TCRdb fed the multiplex PCR reads into MiXCR, producing one record per CDR3 protein. The table shows about 620,000 distinct CDR3 sequences, with 22% occurring only once. The sample consisted of peripheral blood. The receptor set was obtained from a woman under 30 with stable Graves' hyperthyroidism. Some clones in this sample may be carry-over from other donors' samples.

This clonotype was picked up many times. The chain uses TRBV6-1 and TRBJ1-1; D call uncertain. Per the germline V gene, CDR1 is MNHNS and CDR2 is SASEGT. The CDR3 is 13 amino acids. The V gene lost 8 bases and the J gene lost 7 bases, with 17 bases spanning the gap. The DNA for the CDR3 is TGTGCCAGCTCCGAAAGAGTCCAAAGTGAAGCTTTCTTT. This encodes CASSERVQSEAFF.

Worth noting for this clonotype: A clone one base away is much larger, so this may be a read error. Since no conserved phenylalanine or tryptophan closes the CDR3, a read error is the likely cause. The chain has TRBV29-1 and TRBJ1-1; unclear D gene. The length of the CDR3 is 15 residues. Germline lookup yields CDR1 SQVTM and CDR2 ANQGSEA. V shed 4 bases and J shed 0 bases, with 15 bases lying between them. The CDR3 sequence is CSVVEPAAMNTEAFY. CDR3 bases: TGCAGCGTTGTGGAGCCAGCTGCAATGAACACTGAAGCTTTCTAT.

The chain joins TRBV7-2 to TRBJ2-7, with 7 bases matching TRBD1. The CDR3 loop spans 14 amino acids. Germline CDR1 reads SGHTA; CDR2 reads FQGNSA. With 3 bases clipped from V and 2 bases from J, the junction kept 4 bases outside the gene matches. The DNA for the CDR3 is TGTGCCAGCAGCTTTCCCCAGGGGGCCTACGAGCAGTACTTC. Its protein is CASSFPQGAYEQYF.

This clonotype was detected ten times or more. The chain couples TRBV15 to TRBJ2-5; D is ambiguous. Per germline, CDR1 LNHNV and CDR2 YYDKDF (reference sequence). The CDR3 spans 15 residues. Trimming took off 0 bases at V and 3 bases at J, with 11 bases between the two ends. The CDR3 reads CATSRDGQREETQYF. The CDR3, as DNA: TGTGCCACCAGCAGAGATGGGCAGCGAGAAGAGACCCAGTACTTC.

The chain links TRBV12-3 or TRBV12-4 to TRBJ2-5, with D tentatively TRBD2 (7 bases). The CDR3 runs to 16 residues. Trimming removed 6 bases at V and 5 bases at J, with 22 bases between. The chain's CDR3 is CASSLDGGPPSETQYF. The CDR3, as DNA: TGTGCCAGCAGCCTCGACGGGGGGCCTCCCAGCGAGACCCAGTACTTC.

This clonotype was picked up many times. This sequence joins TRBV20-1 and TRBJ1-2, with 8 bases lining up with TRBD1. Trimming removed 6 bases from V and 4 bases from J; junction bases left unmatched: 4. Germline CDR1 reads DFQATT; CDR2 reads SNEGSKA (reference sequence). The CDR3 has 12 amino acids. CDR3 nucleotides: TGCAGTGCAGGACAGGGTGGCTATGGCTACACCTTC. It is translated as CSAGQGGYGYTF.

This clonotype showed up many times. The V call is TRBV12-3 or TRBV12-4, the J call TRBJ1-1, with 9 nucleotides matching TRBD1. The CDR3 runs 14 residues. Germline trimming cut 8 bases from V and 1 base from J; bases unmatched to any gene: 5. The CDR3 DNA reads as TGTGCCAGCCACCTACAGGGGGCGAACACTGAAGCTTTCTTT. Encoded protein: CASHLQGANTEAFF.

The gene calls are TRBV19 and TRBJ1-2, with D tentatively TRBD1 (6 bases). V lost 6 bases and J lost 7, with 9 bases in between. The germline V gene encodes CDR1 LNHDA and CDR2 SQIVND (reference sequence). The CDR3 spans 11 residues. In DNA, the CDR3 is TGTGCCAGTAGACAGGGACCTGGCTACACCTTC. Encoded protein: CASRQGPGYTF.

This clonotype was seen only a few times. The chain combines TRBV12-3 or TRBV12-4 with TRBJ1-1; D remains ambiguous. The CDR3 runs to 15 residues. Trimming stripped 4 bases from V and 1 base from J, with 13 bases between. CDR3 sequence reads: CASSSRSAENTEAFF. Here the CDR3 DNA reads TGTGCCAGCAGTTCCCGGTCCGCGGAGAACACTGAAGCTTTCTTT.

This chain links TRBV4-2 with TRBJ1-2, with D maybe TRBD1 (5 bases). The CDR3 has 15 amino acids. The V and J ends lost 0 bases and 6 bases respectively, with 14 bases between them. Per the germline V gene, CDR1 is LGHNA and CDR2 is YNFKEQ. The CDR3 loop reads CASSQDGVPRDGYTF. The CDR3 nucleotides are TGTGCCAGCAGCCAAGATGGGGTCCCCAGGGATGGCTACACCTTC.

This clonotype was counted only a few times. The chain carries TRBV28 and TRBJ1-1; no clear D gene. V was pared by 5 bases and J by 0 bases, with 10 bases between. Germline V gene lookup returns CDR1 MDHEN and CDR2 SYDVKM. The CDR3 spans 14 residues. CDR3 sequence (DNA): TGTGCCAGCAGTCGGTTCGGGATGAACACTGAAGCTTTCTTT. Protein: CASSRFGMNTEAFF.

This sequence joins TRBV6-5 and TRBJ2-7; 10 positions agree with TRBD1. The trim removed 7 bases at V and 7 bases at J, leaving 10 bases unmatched. In germline, CDR1 is MNHEY, CDR2 SVGAGI. CDR3 length: 14 amino acids. CDR3 bases: TGTGCCAGCATTTCCGGGACAGGGGTGGAGGAGCAGTACTTC. Translation gives CASISGTGVEEQYF.